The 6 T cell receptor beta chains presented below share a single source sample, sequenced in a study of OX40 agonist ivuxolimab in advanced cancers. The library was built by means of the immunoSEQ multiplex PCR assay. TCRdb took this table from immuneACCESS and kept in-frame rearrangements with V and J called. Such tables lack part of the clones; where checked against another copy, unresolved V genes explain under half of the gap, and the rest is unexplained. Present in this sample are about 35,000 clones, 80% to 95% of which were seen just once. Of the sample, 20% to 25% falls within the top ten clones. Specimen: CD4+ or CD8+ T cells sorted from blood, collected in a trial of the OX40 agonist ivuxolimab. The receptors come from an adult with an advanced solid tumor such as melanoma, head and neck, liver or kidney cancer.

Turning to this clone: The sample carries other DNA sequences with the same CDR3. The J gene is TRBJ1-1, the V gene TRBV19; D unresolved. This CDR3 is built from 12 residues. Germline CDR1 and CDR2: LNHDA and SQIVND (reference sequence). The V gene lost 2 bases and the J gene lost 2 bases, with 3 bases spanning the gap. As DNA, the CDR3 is TGTGCCAGTAGTATATCAAACACTGAAGCTTTCTTT. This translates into CASSISNTEAFF. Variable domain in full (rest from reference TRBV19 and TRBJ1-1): DGGITQSPKYLFRKEGQNVTLSCEQNLNHDAMYWYRQDPGQGLRLIYYSQIVNDFQKGDIAEGYSVSREKKESFPLTVTSAQKNPTAFYLCASSISNTEAFFGQGTRLTVV.

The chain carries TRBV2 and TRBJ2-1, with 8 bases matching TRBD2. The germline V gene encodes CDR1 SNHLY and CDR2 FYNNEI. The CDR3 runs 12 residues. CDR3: CAGTSGLYEQFF. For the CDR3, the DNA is TGTGCTGGAACTAGCGGTTTATATGAGCAGTTCTTC.

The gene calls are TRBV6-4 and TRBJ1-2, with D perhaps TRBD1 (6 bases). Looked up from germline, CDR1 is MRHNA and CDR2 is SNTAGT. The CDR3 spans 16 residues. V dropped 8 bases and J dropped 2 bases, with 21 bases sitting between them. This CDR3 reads CASSPGGPINNYGYTF. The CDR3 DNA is TGTGCCAGCTCCCCGGGGGGGCCCATAAACAACTATGGCTACACCTTC.

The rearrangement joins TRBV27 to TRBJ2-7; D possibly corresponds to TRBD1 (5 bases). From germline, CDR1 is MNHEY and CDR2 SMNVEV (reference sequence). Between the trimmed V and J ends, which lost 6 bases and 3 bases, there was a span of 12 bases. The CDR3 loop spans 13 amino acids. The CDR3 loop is CASSTDSFYEQYF. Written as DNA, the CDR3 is TGTGCCAGCAGCACCGACAGTTTCTACGAGCAGTACTTC.

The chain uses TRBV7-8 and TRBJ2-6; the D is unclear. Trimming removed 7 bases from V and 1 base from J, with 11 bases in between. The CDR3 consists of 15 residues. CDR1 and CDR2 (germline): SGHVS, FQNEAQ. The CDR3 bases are TGTGCCAGCACCCCTGGGTGGTCTGGGGCCAACGTCCTGACTTTC. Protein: CASTPGWSGANVLTF. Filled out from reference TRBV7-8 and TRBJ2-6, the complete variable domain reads GAGVSQSPRYKVAKRGQDVALRCDPISGHVSLFWYQQALGQGPEFLTYFQNEAQLDKSGLPSDRFFAERPEGSVSTLKIQRTQQEDSAVYLCASTPGWSGANVLTFGAGSRLTVL.

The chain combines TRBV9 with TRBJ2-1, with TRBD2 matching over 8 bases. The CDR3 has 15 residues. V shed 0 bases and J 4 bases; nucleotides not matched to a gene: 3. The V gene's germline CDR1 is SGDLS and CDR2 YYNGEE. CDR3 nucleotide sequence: TGTGCCAGCAGCGTAGCGGGAGGGAATTACAATGAGCAGTTCTTC. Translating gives CASSVAGGNYNEQFF.